The 9 T cell receptor beta chains below were found in one sample sequenced in a study of a mutant IDH1 vaccine in newly diagnosed glioma. Clones were read by immunoSEQ multiplex PCR, and TCRdb kept only the in-frame ones, dropping some. The sample records about 26,000 clones, 65% to 80% being singletons. Time point in this sample: week 5, during vaccination. In the vaccine, a single dose held 300 ug of the mutant IDH1 20-mer peptide, along with topical imiquimod. These TCRs' antigens remain unknown. Material: PBMCs, obtained from a glioma patient whose treatment included an IDH1 peptide vaccine. The receptors originated from a middle-aged man with glioma. Some clones in this sample may be carry-over from other donors' samples.

CDR3 sequence (DNA): TGTGCCAGCTCACCGCGGCGTGGGACAGGGCGTTACGAGCAGTACTTC. It yields the protein CASSPRRGTGRYEQYF. J is TRBJ2-7 and V is TRBV18; 9 bases map to TRBD1. Germline V lookup: CDR1 KGHSH, CDR2 LQKENI. The CDR3 totals 16 residues. J was trimmed by 4 bases and V by 3 bases; bases with no gene match: 10.

A single count supports this clone. The CDR3 bases are TGTGCCAGCAGCCCGACTAGTGCTGCAGATACGCAGTATTTT. Its protein is CASSPTSAADTQYF. The chain carries TRBV7-9 and TRBJ2-3, with D perhaps TRBD2 (6 bases). V lost 5 bases, J lost 4 bases, and 13 bases lay in between. Germline CDR1 reads SEHNR; CDR2 reads FQNEAQ (reference sequence). The CDR3 totals 14 residues.

CDR3: CASSLAIAGGPIGETQYF. The CDR3 coding sequence is TGTGCCAGCAGCTTGGCCATAGCGGGGGGGCCGATCGGGGAGACCCAGTACTTC. The chain is built from TRBV5-6 and TRBJ2-5; 11 bases fit TRBD2. With V trimmed by 0 bases and J by 5 bases, 12 bases remained unmatched. Germline CDR1 and CDR2: SGHDT and YYEEEE. CDR3 length: 18 residues.

V and J are TRBV6-6 and TRBJ1-5; the D gene is possibly TRBD1 (5 bases). CDR3 length: 14 residues. V was shortened by 7 bases and J by 1 base, with 11 bases between the two germline ends. Germline assignment: CDR1 MNHNY and CDR2 SVGAGI (reference sequence). As DNA, the CDR3 is TGTGCCAGCAAAGGATGGGACAGCAATCAGCCCCAGCATTTT. Encoded protein: CASKGWDSNQPQHF.

The rearrangement uses TRBV19 and TRBJ1-1, with a weak D call TRBD1 (5 bases). Trimming shortened V by 7 bases and J by 0 bases, and 12 bases separated the two germline ends. Germline V gene data show CDR1 as LNHDA and CDR2 as SQIVND (reference sequence). The CDR3 is 14 residues long. The chain's CDR3 is CASTWGQMNTEAFF. DNA for the CDR3: TGTGCCAGTACCTGGGGCCAAATGAACACTGAAGCTTTCTTT. Full variable domain (remainder filled in from reference TRBV19 and TRBJ1-1): DGGITQSPKYLFRKEGQNVTLSCEQNLNHDAMYWYRQDPGQGLRLIYYSQIVNDFQKGDIAEGYSVSREKKESFPLTVTSAQKNPTAFYLCASTWGQMNTEAFFGQGTRLTVV.

This chain links TRBV16 with TRBJ1-1, with D maybe TRBD1 (6 bases). Germline V gene data show CDR1 as KGHSY and CDR2 as FQNENV. This CDR3 has 14 amino acids. The V and J ends lost 6 bases and 4 bases respectively, with 15 bases between them. The CDR3 coding sequence is TGTGCCAGCAGTACAGGGTTGGGATCCACTGAAGCTTTCTTT. This translates into CASSTGLGSTEAFF. Full variable domain (outside the CDR3, taken from reference TRBV16 and TRBJ1-1): GEEVAQTPKHLVRGEGQKAKLYCAPIKGHSYVFWYQQVLKNEFKFLISFQNENVFDETGMPKERFSAKCLPNSPCSLEIQATKLEDSAVYFCASSTGLGSTEAFFGQGTRLTVV.

The chain joins TRBV19 to TRBJ1-2; 8 bases map to TRBD1. The trim removed 6 bases at V and 7 bases at J, leaving 7 bases unmatched. Per germline, CDR1 LNHDA and CDR2 SQIVND (reference sequence). The CDR3 is 13 amino acids. The CDR3 DNA sequence: TGTGCCAGTAGCCGACAGGGGCAGGGTGGCTACACCTTC. It encodes CASSRQGQGGYTF.

The table lists this clone with a few counts. This chain joins TRBV5-6 and TRBJ1-1, with a tentative D call TRBD1 (5 bases). Germline CDR1 is SGHDT and CDR2 is YYEEEE. The germline V and J ends were trimmed by 0 bases and 7 bases, with 13 bases remaining between them. The CDR3 is made up of 14 amino acids. The CDR3 loop reads CASSLDAGFSEAFF. In nucleotides, the CDR3 is TGTGCCAGCAGCTTGGATGCAGGGTTTAGTGAAGCTTTCTTT.

This sequence joins TRBV5-4 and TRBJ2-7; weak D call: TRBD2 (6 bases). Germline loops: CDR1 SGHNT, CDR2 YYREEE (reference sequence). The CDR3 spans 11 residues. Trimming pared 2 bases from V and 6 bases from J, leaving 6 bases between. CDR3 in DNA: TGTGCCAGCAGCTTCGGGGGCGAGCAGTACTTC. It codes for CASSFGGEQYF.